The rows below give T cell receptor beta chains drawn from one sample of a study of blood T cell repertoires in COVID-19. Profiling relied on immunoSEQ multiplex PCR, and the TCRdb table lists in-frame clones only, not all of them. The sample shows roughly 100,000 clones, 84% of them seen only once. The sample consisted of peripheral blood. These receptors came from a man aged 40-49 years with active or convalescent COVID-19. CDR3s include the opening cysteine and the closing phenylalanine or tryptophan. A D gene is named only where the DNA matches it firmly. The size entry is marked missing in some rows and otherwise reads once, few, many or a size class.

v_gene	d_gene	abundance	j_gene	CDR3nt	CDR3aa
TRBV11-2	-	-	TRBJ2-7	TGTGCCAGCAGCCTCACCCTAGTCGGCGAGCAGTACTTC	CASSLTLVGEQYF
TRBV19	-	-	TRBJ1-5	TGTGCCAGTAGTATCTCGACTGGCGTAGGTAGCAATCAGCCCCAGCATTTT	CASSISTGVGSNQPQHF
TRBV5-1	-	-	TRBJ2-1	TGCGCCAGCAGCTTGGGCCCGTCGGGCTACAATGAGCAGTTCTTC	CASSLGPSGYNEQFF
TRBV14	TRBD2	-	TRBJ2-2	TGTGCCAGCAGCCAAGTAGCGGGGGCCAGCACCGGGGAGCTGTTTTTT	CASSQVAGASTGELFF
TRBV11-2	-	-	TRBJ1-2	TGTGCCAGCAGCAACCCCGCGTATGGCTACACCTTC	CASSNPAYGYTF
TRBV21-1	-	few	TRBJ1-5	TGTGCCAGCAGCAAAGAGGGGGCAGGTCAGCCCCAGCATTTT	CASSKEGAGQPQHF
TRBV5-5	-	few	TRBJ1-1	TGTGCCAGCAGCTTGGTGTCGGGAATGAACACTGAAGCTTTCTTT	CASSLVSGMNTEAFF
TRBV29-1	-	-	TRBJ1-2	TGCAGCGTTGATGCAGGAAACTATGGCTACACCTTC	CSVDAGNYGYTF
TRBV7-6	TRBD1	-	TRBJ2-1	TGTGCCAGCAGCTTAATGACAGGGGGTGAGCAGTTCTTC	CASSLMTGGEQFF
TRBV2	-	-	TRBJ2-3	TGTGCCAGCAGGGGCGGGGTATTAACAGATACGCAGTATTTT	CASRGGVLTDTQYF
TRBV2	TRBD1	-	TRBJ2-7	TGTGCCAGCAGCCTCAGGGGGACAGGGGGTTACGAGCAGTACTTC	CASSLRGTGGYEQYF
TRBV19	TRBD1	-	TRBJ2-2	TGTGCCACCTCTGGGACAGGAACACGCTTACCCCCCGGGGAGCTGTTTTTT	CATSGTGTRLPPGELFF
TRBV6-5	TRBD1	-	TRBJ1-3	TGTGCCAGTTGGGACAGGGCAGGTGGAAACACCATATATTTT	CASWDRAGGNTIYF
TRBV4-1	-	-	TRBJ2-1	TGCGCCAGCAGCCAAGACGCACAGGGGGGGAATGAGCAGTTCTTC	CASSQDAQGGNEQFF
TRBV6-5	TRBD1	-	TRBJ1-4	TGTGCCAGCAGTTACGGGTACGGGACAGATGAAAAACTGTTTTTT	CASSYGYGTDEKLFF
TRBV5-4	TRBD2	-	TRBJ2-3	TGTGCCAGCAGCCCCGGGACTAGCAGCACAGATACGCAGTATTTT	CASSPGTSSTDTQYF
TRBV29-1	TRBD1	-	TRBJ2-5	TGCAGCGTCCGGGGACAGCATAGGAAAGAGACCCAGTACTTC	CSVRGQHRKETQYF
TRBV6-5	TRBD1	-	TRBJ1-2	TGTGCCAGCACCAAGGGGGCTGGCTACACCTTC	CASTKGAGYTF
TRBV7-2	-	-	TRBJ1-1	TGTGCCAGCAGCTCCCGGTGGGGGGACACTGAAGCTTTCTTT	CASSSRWGDTEAFF
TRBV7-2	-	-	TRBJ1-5	TGTGCCAGCAGCTTAGTATCGTCCAGGTTGAGCAATCAGCCCCAGCATTTT	CASSLVSSRLSNQPQHF
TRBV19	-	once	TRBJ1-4	TGTGCCAGTAGTATCTCCCAGAATGAAAAACTGTTTTTT	CASSISQNEKLFF
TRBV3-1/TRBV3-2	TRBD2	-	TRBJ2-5	TGTGCCAGCAGCCTGGGACTAGCGGGGGACTCCCTGCGGTACTTC	CASSLGLAGDSLRYF
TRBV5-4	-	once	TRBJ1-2	TGTGCCAGCACCCAAGACAGCTATGGCTACACCTTC	CASTQDSYGYTF
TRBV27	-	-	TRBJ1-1	TGTGCCAGCAGCCGCTCCCCAGGAGGGTTGGCTGAAGCTTTCTTT	CASSRSPGGLAEAFF
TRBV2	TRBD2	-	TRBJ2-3	TGTGCCAGCATTACCGGGGGGGCCCAAGATACGCAGTATTTT	CASITGGAQDTQYF
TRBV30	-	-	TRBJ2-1	TGTGCCTGGAGCGAGACAGGCATCGCCTACAATGAGCAGTTCTTC	CAWSETGIAYNEQFF
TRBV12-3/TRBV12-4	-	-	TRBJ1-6	TGTGCCAGCAGCCGCGGACAGAATTCACCCCTCCACTTT	CASSRGQNSPLHF
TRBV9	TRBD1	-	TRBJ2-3	TGTGCCAGCAGCCCAGGACAGGTCACTGGGGATACGCAGTATTTT	CASSPGQVTGDTQYF
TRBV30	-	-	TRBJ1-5	TGTGCCTCATCTGGGGAGGTAGGCCAGCCCCAGCATTTT	CASSGEVGQPQHF
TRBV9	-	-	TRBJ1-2	TGTGCCAGCAGCGTAGACGGGTGGCCTAACTATGGCTACACCTTC	CASSVDGWPNYGYTF
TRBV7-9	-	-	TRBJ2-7	TGTGCCAGCAGCTTACTGGCCCTCGGGAGCTCCTACGAGCAGTACTTC	CASSLLALGSSYEQYF
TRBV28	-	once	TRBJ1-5	TGTGCCAGCAGTCCGATCCACCGACAGGATAGCAATCAGCCCCAGCATTTT	CASSPIHRQDSNQPQHF
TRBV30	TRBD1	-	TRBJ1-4	TGTGCCTGGTCACAGGGGGCAACTAATGAAAAACTGTTTTTT	CAWSQGATNEKLFF
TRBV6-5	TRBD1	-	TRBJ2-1	TGTGCCAGCCGAGGGGACAGAAGCTCCTACAATGAGCAGTTCTTC	CASRGDRSSYNEQFF
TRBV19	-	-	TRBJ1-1	TGTGCCAGTAGTATAGATCTAAGGGAGGACACTGAAGCTTTCTTT	CASSIDLREDTEAFF
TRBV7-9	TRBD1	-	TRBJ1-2	TGTGCCAGCAGCTTAGCAGGGACAGGGGGCAATGGCTACACCTTC	CASSLAGTGGNGYTF
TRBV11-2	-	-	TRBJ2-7	TGTGCCAGCAGCTTAGATCCTAAGGGGCAGGTATACGAGCAGTACTTC	CASSLDPKGQVYEQYF